These 14 T cell receptor beta chains originate from one sample sequenced in a study of neurological immune-mediated disorders. TCRdb re-called the 5' RACE reads through MiXCR, storing one row per CDR3 protein. The table has 59,000 or so distinct CDR3 sequences, 9.5% to 15% seen once; the top ten hold about 10%. Sequenced input: PBMCs. The receptor source for this set is an older woman with HTLV-1-associated myelopathy (HAM/TSP).

The chain links TRBV6-1 to TRBJ2-1, with D unclear. The CDR3 consists of 12 residues. Trimming shortened V by 7 bases and J by 3 bases, and 7 bases separated the two germline ends. Per the germline V gene, CDR1 is MNHNS and CDR2 is SASEGT. The CDR3 loop is CASKANYNEQFF. As DNA, the CDR3 is TGTGCCAGCAAAGCCAACTACAATGAGCAGTTCTTC.

This clonotype is termed medium-sized. V is TRBV5-1 and J is TRBJ2-5, with unresolved D. V lost 3 bases and J 2 bases, leaving 8 bases between the germline ends. The CDR3 loop spans 13 amino acids. Germline loops: CDR1 SGHRS, CDR2 YFSETQ. The CDR3 region is CASSSSFQETQYF. For the CDR3, the DNA is TGCGCCAGCAGCTCCTCGTTTCAAGAGACCCAGTACTTC.

The chain uses TRBV30 and TRBJ2-7; D is unresolved. CDR3 length: 14 residues. Trimming took off 3 bases at V and 0 bases at J, with 12 bases between the two ends. CDR1 is GTSNPN and CDR2 is SVGIG in the germline V gene (reference sequence). The CDR3 protein is CAWRLGLHSYEQYF. CDR3 nucleotide sequence: TGTGCCTGGAGGTTAGGGCTACACTCCTACGAGCAGTACTTC.

This clonotype was seen many times. The chain employs TRBV20-1 and TRBJ1-2, with D perhaps matching TRBD1 (5 bases). The CDR3 contains 13 residues. Trimming took off 4 bases at V and 0 bases at J, with 9 bases between the two ends. Per the germline V gene, CDR1 is DFQATT and CDR2 is SNEGSKA (reference sequence). CDR3 in DNA: TGCAGTGCTACAGGGTCCCCTAACTATGGCTACACCTTC. It yields the protein CSATGSPNYGYTF.

Ten or more counts support this clonotype. The chain recombines TRBV5-6 with TRBJ2-7, with TRBD2 matching 13 bases. The CDR3 length is 16 residues. The germline V gene has CDR1 SGHDT and CDR2 YYEEEE. V trimming: 3 bases; J trimming: 3 bases; junction bases outside the gene matches: 6. CDR3: CASSYGTSGAVYEQYF. The CDR3 region has the DNA TGTGCCAGCAGCTACGGGACTAGCGGGGCCGTCTACGAGCAGTACTTC.

Ten or more counts support this clonotype. The chain carries TRBV12-3 or TRBV12-4 and TRBJ2-7; the match to TRBD2 covers 7 bases. The CDR3 consists of 14 residues. The J segment lost 0 bases and the V segment lost 6 bases, leaving 5 bases of the junction unmatched. The CDR3, as DNA: TGTGCCAGCAGCCGTAGCGGGCGCTCCTACGAGCAGTACTTC. It specifies CASSRSGRSYEQYF.

Many counts were recorded for this clonotype. The V call is TRBV20-1, the J call TRBJ2-1, with D perhaps matching TRBD2 (6 bases). CDR3 length equals 13 residues. Germline V gene lookup returns CDR1 DFQATT and CDR2 SNEGSKA (reference sequence). Deletions cut 3 bases from V and 7 bases from J, with 13 bases between. CDR3 loop: CSASHGGRNEQFF. The CDR3 DNA reads as TGCAGTGCTAGTCACGGGGGTCGGAATGAGCAGTTCTTC.

The V and J genes are TRBV7-2 and TRBJ2-1; 9 nucleotides match TRBD2. The CDR3 consists of 15 residues. Unmatched junction bases numbered 11, after V lost 5 bases and J lost 9 bases. In germline, CDR1 is SGHTA, CDR2 FQGNSA. Here the CDR3 reads CASSPLASGNVEQFF. The CDR3 DNA follows: TGTGCCAGCAGCCCCCTCGCTAGCGGGAACGTTGAGCAGTTCTTC.

This clonotype was detected ten times or more. The V call is TRBV7-2, the J call TRBJ2-2; TRBD1 aligns across 12 bases. The CDR3 runs to 17 residues. In germline, CDR1 is SGHTA, CDR2 FQGNSA. V was pared by 5 bases and J by 4 bases, with 8 bases of the junction left unmatched. CDR3 in amino acids: CASSPPRDRGPTGELFF. The CDR3 DNA is TGTGCCAGCAGCCCCCCCCGGGACAGGGGGCCCACCGGGGAGCTGTTTTTT.

This clonotype has at least ten counts. The chain has TRBV12-3 or TRBV12-4 and TRBJ2-7; no reliable D call. V dropped 0 bases and J dropped 5 bases, with 11 bases sitting between them. The CDR3 contains 14 residues. The CDR3 spells CASSLAGGSHEQYF. The CDR3 region has the DNA TGTGCCAGCAGTTTAGCGGGTGGAAGCCACGAGCAGTACTTC.

The J gene is TRBJ2-5, the V gene TRBV20-1, with 11 bases lining up with TRBD2. Germline V gives CDR1 DFQATT, CDR2 SNEGSKA (reference sequence). The J segment lost 4 bases and the V segment lost 4 bases, leaving 8 bases of the junction unmatched. The CDR3 runs 15 residues. The CDR3 bases are TGCAGTGCTAACTACCCCGGGACTAGCGGAGAGACCCAGTACTTC. Amino acid sequence: CSANYPGTSGETQYF.

This chain connects TRBV27 to TRBJ1-1; no clear D. The CDR3 totals 14 residues. Trimming took off 8 bases at V and 6 bases at J, with 19 bases between the two ends. Germline-derived CDR1 and CDR2 are MNHEY and SMNVEV (reference sequence). As DNA, the CDR3 is TGTGCCAGCCCCGGTGAGGGCAAGGCGGCTGAAGCTTTCTTT. Its protein is CASPGEGKAAEAFF.

Many counts were recorded for this clonotype. The chain's CDR3 is CASSLRRGRESYEQYF. The CDR3 DNA follows: TGTGCCAGCAGTTTACGCCGGGGCAGGGAATCCTACGAGCAGTACTTC. This chain joins TRBV27 and TRBJ2-7; the D gene could be TRBD1 or TRBD2 (5 bases each). CDR3 length: 16 residues. Germline V CDR1 and CDR2: MNHEY, SMNVEV (reference sequence). The V gene lost 2 bases and the J gene lost 1 base, with 15 bases spanning the gap.

This clonotype came up many times. V is TRBV10-3 and J is TRBJ2-1, with TRBD2 matching 7 bases. The CDR3 is 14 residues long. With 3 bases clipped from V and 6 bases from J, the junction kept 5 bases outside the gene matches. Germline V gene sequence: CDR1 ENHRY, CDR2 SYGVKD. CDR3 bases: TGTGCCATCAGTGACAGGGAGGGCTCCAATGAGCAGTTCTTC. Translated, it gives CAISDREGSNEQFF.